This T cell receptor (beta chain) is drawn from a study of molecular identifiers for immune sequencing clone quantification. Sorted cell numbers of about 17,000 to 1,100,000, with 10%, 30% or 50% RNA, served as input for naive CD8 libraries. The authors gated naive CD8 T cells as CD8+CD4-CCR7+CD45RA+ for sorting. Findings of the study overall: Identical TCR molecules that share a barcode could lead to an underestimation of highly expanded clone sizes.

This clonotype came up a few times. The antigen is unknown. The V gene lost 5 bases and the J gene lost 4 bases, with 12 bases spanning the gap. The germline gives CDR1 MNHEY, CDR2 SMNVEV (reference sequence). CDR3 length: 13 residues. The authors built bulk TCR libraries by previously described methods with listed TCR primers. TCRdb re-called the PCR reads with MiXCR, one entry per CDR3 protein. The profile shows about 510,000 distinct CDR3 sequences, around 21% of them singletons. This rearrangement joins TRBV27 to TRBJ2-7; D could derive from TRBD1 or TRBD2 (5 bases each). The origin of this receptor is a human donor in good health. Some libraries in this study had Jurkat cell RNA spiked in. The sample taken for sequencing was naive CD8+ T cells from blood, with Jurkat cell RNA spiked in. As to subset: FACS-sorted CD8+CD4-CCR7+CD45RA+ naive T cells. DNA for the CDR3: TGTGCCAGCAGTCGAGGGGTACAGTACGAGCAGTACTTC. This sequence encodes CASSRGVQYEQYF.